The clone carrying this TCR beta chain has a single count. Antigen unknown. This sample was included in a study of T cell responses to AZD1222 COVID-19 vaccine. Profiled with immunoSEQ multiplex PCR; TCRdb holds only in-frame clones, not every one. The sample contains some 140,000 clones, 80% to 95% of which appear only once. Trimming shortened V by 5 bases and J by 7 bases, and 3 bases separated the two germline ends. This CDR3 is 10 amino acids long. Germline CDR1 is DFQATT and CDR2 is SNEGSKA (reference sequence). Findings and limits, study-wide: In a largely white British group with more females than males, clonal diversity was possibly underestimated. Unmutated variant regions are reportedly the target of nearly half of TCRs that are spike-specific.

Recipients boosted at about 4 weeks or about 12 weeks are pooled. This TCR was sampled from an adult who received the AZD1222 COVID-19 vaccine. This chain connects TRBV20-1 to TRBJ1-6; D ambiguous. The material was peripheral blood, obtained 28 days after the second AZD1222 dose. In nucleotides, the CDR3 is TGCAGTGCTGTCAATTCACCCCTCCACTTT. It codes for CSAVNSPLHF.